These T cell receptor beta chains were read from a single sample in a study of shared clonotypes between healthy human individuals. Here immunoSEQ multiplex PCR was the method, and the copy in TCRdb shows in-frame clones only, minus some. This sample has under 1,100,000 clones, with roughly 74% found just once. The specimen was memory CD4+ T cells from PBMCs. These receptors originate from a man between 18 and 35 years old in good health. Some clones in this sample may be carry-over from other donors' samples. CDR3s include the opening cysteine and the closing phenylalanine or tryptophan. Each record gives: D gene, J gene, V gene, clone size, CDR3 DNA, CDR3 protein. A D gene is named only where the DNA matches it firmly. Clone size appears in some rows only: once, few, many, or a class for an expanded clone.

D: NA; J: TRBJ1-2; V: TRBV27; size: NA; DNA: TGTGCCAGCACCACTATTGCCGGGCGGGAAGGCGGCTACACCTTC; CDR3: CASTTIAGREGGYTF
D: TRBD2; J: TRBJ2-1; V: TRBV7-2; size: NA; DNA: TGTGCCAGCAGCTCTGGACTAGCGACGGGTGAGCAGTTCTTC; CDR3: CASSSGLATGEQFF
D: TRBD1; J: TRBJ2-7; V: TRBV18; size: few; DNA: TGTGCCAGCTCGCGAGACAGGGTGTTTCTTAACGAGCAGTACTTC; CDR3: CASSRDRVFLNEQYF
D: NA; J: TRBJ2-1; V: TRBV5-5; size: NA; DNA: TGTGCCAGCAGCTTGGGGCCCCGTGAGCAGTTCTTC; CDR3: CASSLGPREQFF
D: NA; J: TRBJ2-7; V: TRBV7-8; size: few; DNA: TGTGCCAGCAGTGTACGGGAGACAACCTACGAGCAGTACTTC; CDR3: CASSVRETTYEQYF
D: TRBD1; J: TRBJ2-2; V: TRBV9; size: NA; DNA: TGTGCCAGCAGCTCCAGGGGGCAGGGAATCGGGGAGCTGTTTTTT; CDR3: CASSSRGQGIGELFF
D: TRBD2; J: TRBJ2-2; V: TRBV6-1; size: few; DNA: TGTGCCGGGGGACTAGCGGGTCCCGGGGAGCTGTTTTTT; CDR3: CAGGLAGPGELFF
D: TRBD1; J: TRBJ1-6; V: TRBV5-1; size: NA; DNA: TGCGCCAGCAGCTTGGCCGACAGGGGGAATTCACCCCTCCACTTT; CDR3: CASSLADRGNSPLHF
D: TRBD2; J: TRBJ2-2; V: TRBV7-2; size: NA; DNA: TGTGCCAGCAGCTTCTCCCGGGAGGAATTCCGGGAGCTGTTTTTT; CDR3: CASSFSREEFRELFF
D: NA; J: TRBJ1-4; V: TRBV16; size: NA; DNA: TGTGCCAGCAGCCAAGACCTCGACCGAGCAACTAATGAAAAACTGTTTTTT; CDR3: CASSQDLDRATNEKLFF
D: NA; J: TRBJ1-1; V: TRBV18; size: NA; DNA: TGTGCCAGCTCATCACTTCCGTCGCGGGCATTCACTGAAGCTTTCTTT; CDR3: CASSSLPSRAFTEAFF
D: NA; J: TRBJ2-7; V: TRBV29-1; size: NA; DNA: TGCAGCGTTGGACCCCCAGGGGGACTTACAAATTACGAGCAGTACTTC; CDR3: CSVGPPGGLTNYEQYF
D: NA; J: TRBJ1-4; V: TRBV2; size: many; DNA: TGTGCCAGCAGCCGGAGCAGGGATGAAAAACTGTTTTTT; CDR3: CASSRSRDEKLFF
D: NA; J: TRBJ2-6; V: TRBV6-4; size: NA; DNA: TGTGCCAGCAGTGACTCGAGCCGGGAAAACGTCCTGACTTTC; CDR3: CASSDSSRENVLTF
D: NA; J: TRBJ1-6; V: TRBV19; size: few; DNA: TGTGCCAGTAGTACAGGGTTGGCTTCACCCCTCCACTTT; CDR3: CASSTGLASPLHF
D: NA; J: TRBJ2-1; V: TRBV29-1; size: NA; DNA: TGCAGCGCCCGGACAGAAGAGCAGTTCTTC; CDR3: CSARTEEQFF
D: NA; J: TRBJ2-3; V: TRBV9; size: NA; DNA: TGTGCCAGCAGCGAGAGGACCACCTCAGGAGCAGATACGCAGTATTTT; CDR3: CASSERTTSGADTQYF
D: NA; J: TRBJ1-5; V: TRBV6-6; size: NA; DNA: TGTGCCAGCACAGGGGAAGTGGGACAGCCCCAGCATTTT; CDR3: CASTGEVGQPQHF
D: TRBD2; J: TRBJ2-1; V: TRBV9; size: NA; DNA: TGTGCCAGCAGCGTAGCGGCTAGCGGGCAAAGGGATGAGCAGTTCTTC; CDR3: CASSVAASGQRDEQFF